This TCR beta chain was sequenced for a study of T cells in Graves' hyperthyroidism and ophthalmopathy. Amplification of TCR beta CDR3 regions was performed using RNA transcripts as template. The HTBI primer set drove a first-round RT-PCR of the TCR CDR3. TCRdb called the multiplex PCR reads again in MiXCR, with one record for every CDR3 protein. The sample has approximately 690,000 distinct CDR3 sequences; less than 25% are singletons. Many counts were recorded for this clonotype. This sequence was found in a man aged 25-45 years with Graves' ophthalmopathy. Sequencing used blood.

This chain's CDR3 is CASSPDTAGTGGEPPAQETQYF. In nucleotides, the CDR3 is TGTGCCAGCAGTCCCGATACTGCCGGGACAGGGGGCGAGCCACCGGCTCAAGAGACCCAGTACTTC. This chain connects TRBV28 to TRBJ2-5; 12 nucleotides align to TRBD1. CDR3 size: 22 residues. V lost 5 bases, J lost 2 bases, and 24 bases stayed unmatched. Looked up from germline, CDR1 is MDHEN and CDR2 is SYDVKM.